The following is a TCR beta chain sequence with its context. These data are taken from a study of blood T cell repertoires in COVID-19. Study-wide background: Nucleic acid was either cDNA or gDNA, and it came from T cells, B-cell-depleted T cells, or PBMCs.

Source study methods: Cell counts per sample came from amplifying reference gene primers. This table comes from immunoSEQ multiplex PCR, and its TCRdb copy is limited to in-frame clones, with some not included. From that table come the V and J calls and clone size; the DNA was used to work out D and trimming. The sample shows 170,000 or so clones, roughly 84% of them seen only once. Looked up from germline, CDR1 is SGDLS and CDR2 is YYNGEE. The CDR3 totals 16 residues. V dropped 3 bases and J dropped 5 bases, with 18 bases sitting between them. The sample taken for sequencing was peripheral blood. This chain uses TRBV9 with TRBJ2-1, with D perhaps matching TRBD2 (6 bases). This clonotype was sampled from a woman in her sixties or seventies with acute or convalescent COVID-19. The CDR3 DNA is TGTGCCAGCAGCGGCGATTGGGGACTTCCAAACAATGAGCAGTTCTTC. It codes for CASSGDWGLPNNEQFF.